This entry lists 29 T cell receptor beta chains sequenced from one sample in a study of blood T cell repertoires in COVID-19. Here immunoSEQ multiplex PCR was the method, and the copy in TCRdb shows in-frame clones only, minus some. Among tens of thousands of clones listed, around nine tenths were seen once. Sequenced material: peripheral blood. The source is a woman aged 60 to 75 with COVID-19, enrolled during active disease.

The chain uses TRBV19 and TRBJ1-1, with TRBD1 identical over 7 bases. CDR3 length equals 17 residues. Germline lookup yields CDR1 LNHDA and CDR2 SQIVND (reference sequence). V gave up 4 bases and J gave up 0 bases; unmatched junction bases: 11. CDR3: CASSTAHRTGMNTEAFF. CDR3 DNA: TGTGCCAGTAGTACAGCCCACCGGACAGGCATGAACACTGAAGCTTTCTTT. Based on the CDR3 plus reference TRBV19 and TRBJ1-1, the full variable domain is DGGITQSPKYLFRKEGQNVTLSCEQNLNHDAMYWYRQDPGQGLRLIYYSQIVNDFQKGDIAEGYSVSREKKESFPLTVTSAQKNPTAFYLCASSTAHRTGMNTEAFFGQGTRLTVV.

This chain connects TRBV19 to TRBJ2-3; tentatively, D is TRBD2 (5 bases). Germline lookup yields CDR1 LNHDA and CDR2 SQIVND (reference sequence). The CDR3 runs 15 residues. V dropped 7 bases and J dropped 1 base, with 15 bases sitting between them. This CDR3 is CASTTDGDGTDTQYF. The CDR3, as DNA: TGTGCCAGTACCACGGACGGGGATGGCACAGATACGCAGTATTTT.

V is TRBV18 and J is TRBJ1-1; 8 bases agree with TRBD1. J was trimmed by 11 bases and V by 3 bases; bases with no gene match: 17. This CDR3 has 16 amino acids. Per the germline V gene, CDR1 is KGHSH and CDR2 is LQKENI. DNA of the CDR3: TGTGCCAGCTCACCTTACCAGACAGGGGCTTCTCAGGGGGCTTTCTTT. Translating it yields CASSPYQTGASQGAFF.

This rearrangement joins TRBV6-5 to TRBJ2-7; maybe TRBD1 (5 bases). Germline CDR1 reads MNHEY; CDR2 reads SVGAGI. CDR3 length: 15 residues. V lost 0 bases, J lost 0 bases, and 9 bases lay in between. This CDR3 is CASSYSGVGSYEQYF. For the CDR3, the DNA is TGTGCCAGCAGTTACTCAGGGGTCGGCTCCTACGAGCAGTACTTC.

CDR3 nucleotides: TGTGCCAGCAGTCGGACTTCCCAGAACACTGAAGCTTTCTTT. It yields the protein CASSRTSQNTEAFF. The chain joins TRBV27 to TRBJ1-1; D gene unclear. V was pared by 5 bases and J by 1 base, with 11 bases between. The CDR3 totals 14 residues. Germline V CDR1 and CDR2: MNHEY, SMNVEV (reference sequence).

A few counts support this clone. Here the CDR3 reads CSARDRGDTIYF. The CDR3, as DNA: TGCAGCGCACGGGACAGGGGGGACACCATATATTTT. The J gene is TRBJ1-3, the V gene TRBV29-1, with 11 bases that match TRBD1. In germline, CDR1 is SQVTM, CDR2 ANQGSEA. The V gene end was trimmed by 7 bases and the J gene end by 8 bases; junction bases not matched to a gene: 4. The CDR3 covers 12 residues. Full variable domain (remainder filled in from reference TRBV29-1 and TRBJ1-3): SAVISQKPSRDICQRGTSLTIQCQVDSQVTMMFWYRQQPGQSLTLIATANQGSEATYESGFVIDKFPISRPNLTFSTLTVSNMSPEDSSIYLCSARDRGDTIYFGEGSWLTVV.

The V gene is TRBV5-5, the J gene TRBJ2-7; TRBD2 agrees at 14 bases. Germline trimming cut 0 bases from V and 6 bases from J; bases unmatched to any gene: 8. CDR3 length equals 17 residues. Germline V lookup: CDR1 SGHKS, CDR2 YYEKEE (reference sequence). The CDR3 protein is CASSLVGTSGRNGEQYF. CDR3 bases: TGTGCCAGCAGCTTGGTTGGGACTAGCGGGAGAAATGGCGAGCAGTACTTC.

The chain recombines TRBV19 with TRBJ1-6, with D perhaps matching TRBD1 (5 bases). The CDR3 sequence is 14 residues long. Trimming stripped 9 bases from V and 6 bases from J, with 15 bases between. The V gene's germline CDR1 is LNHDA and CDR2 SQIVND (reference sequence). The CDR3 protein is CASQAQGVNSPLHF. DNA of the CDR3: TGTGCCAGCCAAGCTCAAGGGGTTAATTCACCCCTCCACTTT.

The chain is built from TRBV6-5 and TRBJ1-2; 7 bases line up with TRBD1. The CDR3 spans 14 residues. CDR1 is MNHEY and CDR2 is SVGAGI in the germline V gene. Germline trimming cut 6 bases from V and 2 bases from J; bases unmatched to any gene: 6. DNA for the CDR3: TGTGCCAGCAGCCGACAGGGTGAAAACTATGGCTACACCTTC. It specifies CASSRQGENYGYTF.

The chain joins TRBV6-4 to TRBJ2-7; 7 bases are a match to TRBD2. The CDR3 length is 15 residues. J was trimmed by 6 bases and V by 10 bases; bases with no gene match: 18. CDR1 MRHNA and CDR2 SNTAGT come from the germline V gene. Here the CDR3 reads CATREGGPPLSEQYF. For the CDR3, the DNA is TGTGCCACCAGGGAGGGAGGGCCTCCTCTTAGCGAGCAGTACTTC.

For the CDR3, the DNA is TGCGCCAGCAGCCAAGATGGGACTAGCGGGACGTACAATGAGCAGTTCTTC. Translated: CASSQDGTSGTYNEQFF. This chain connects TRBV4-1 to TRBJ2-1, with 13 bases that match TRBD2. Germline loops: CDR1 MGHRA, CDR2 YSYEKL. V shed 0 bases and J 4 bases; nucleotides not matched to a gene: 3. The CDR3 extends over 17 amino acids.

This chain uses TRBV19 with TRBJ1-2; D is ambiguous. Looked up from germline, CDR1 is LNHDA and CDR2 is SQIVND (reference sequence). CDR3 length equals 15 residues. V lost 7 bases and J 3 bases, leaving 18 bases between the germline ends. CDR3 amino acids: CASTPPTLPDYGYTF. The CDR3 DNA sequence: TGTGCCAGTACCCCCCCGACTCTTCCTGACTATGGCTACACCTTC. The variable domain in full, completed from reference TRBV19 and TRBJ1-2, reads DGGITQSPKYLFRKEGQNVTLSCEQNLNHDAMYWYRQDPGQGLRLIYYSQIVNDFQKGDIAEGYSVSREKKESFPLTVTSAQKNPTAFYLCASTPPTLPDYGYTFGSGTRLTVV.

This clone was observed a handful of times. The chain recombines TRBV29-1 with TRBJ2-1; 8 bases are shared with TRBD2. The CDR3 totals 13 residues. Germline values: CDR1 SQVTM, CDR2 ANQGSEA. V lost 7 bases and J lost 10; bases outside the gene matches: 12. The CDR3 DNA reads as TGCAGCGGTGGACTAGCTTCCCGGGGGGAGCAGTTCTTC. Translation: CSGGLASRGEQFF.

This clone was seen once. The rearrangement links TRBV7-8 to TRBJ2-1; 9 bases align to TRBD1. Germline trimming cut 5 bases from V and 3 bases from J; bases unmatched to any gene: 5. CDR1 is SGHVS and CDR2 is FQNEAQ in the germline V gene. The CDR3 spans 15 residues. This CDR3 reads CASSARTGDYNEQFF. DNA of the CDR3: TGTGCCAGCAGCGCCAGGACAGGGGACTACAATGAGCAGTTCTTC.

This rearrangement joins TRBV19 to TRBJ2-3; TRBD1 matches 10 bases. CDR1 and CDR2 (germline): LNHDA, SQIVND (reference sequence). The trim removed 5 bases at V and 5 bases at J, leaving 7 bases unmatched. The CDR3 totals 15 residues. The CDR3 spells CASSPPGQGKDTQYF. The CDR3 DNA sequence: TGTGCCAGTAGTCCGCCGGGACAGGGGAAAGATACGCAGTATTTT.

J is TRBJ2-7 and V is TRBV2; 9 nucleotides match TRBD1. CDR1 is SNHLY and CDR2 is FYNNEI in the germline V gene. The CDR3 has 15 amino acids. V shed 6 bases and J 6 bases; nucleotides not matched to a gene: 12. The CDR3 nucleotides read TGTGCCAGCAGCCCTACCGGGACAGGGCTGTTCGAGCAGTACTTC. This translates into CASSPTGTGLFEQYF.

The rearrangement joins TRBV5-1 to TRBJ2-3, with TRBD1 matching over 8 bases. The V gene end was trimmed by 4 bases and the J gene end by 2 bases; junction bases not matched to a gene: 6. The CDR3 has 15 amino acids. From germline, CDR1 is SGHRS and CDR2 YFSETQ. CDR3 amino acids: CASSVTDRVTDTQYF. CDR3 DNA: TGCGCCAGCAGCGTAACGGACAGGGTCACAGATACGCAGTATTTT. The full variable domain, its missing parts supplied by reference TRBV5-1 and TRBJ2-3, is KAGVTQTPRYLIKTRGQQVTLSCSPISGHRSVSWYQQTPGQGLQFLFEYFSETQRNKGNFPGRFSGRQFSNSRSEMNVSTLELGDSALYLCASSVTDRVTDTQYFGPGTRLTVL.

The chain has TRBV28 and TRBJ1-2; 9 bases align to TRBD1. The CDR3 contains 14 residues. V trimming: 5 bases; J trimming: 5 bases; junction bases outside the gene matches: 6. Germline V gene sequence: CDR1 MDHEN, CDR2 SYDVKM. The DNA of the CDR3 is TGTGCCAGCAGTCTACAGACAGGGGGTTATGGCTACACCTTC. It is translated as CASSLQTGGYGYTF.

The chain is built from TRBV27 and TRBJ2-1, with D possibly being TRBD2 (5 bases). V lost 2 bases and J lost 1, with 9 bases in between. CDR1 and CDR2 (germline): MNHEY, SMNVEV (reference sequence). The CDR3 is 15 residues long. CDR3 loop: CASSLAGVSYNEQFF. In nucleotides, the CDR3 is TGTGCCAGCAGTTTAGCCGGGGTATCCTACAATGAGCAGTTCTTC.

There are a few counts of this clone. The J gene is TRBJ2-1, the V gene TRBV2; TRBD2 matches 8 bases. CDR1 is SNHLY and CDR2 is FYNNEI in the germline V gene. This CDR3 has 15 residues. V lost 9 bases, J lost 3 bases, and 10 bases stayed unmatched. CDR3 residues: CASGGPGGSYNEQFF. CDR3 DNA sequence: TGTGCCAGTGGCGGTCCGGGAGGGAGCTACAATGAGCAGTTCTTC.

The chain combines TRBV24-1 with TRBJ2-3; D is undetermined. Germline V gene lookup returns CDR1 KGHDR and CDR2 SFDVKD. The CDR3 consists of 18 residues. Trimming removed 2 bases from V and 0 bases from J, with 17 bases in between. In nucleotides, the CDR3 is TGTGCCACCAGTGATTCCGTTGCAGCGAGAAGTAGCACAGATACGCAGTATTTT. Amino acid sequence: CATSDSVAARSSTDTQYF.

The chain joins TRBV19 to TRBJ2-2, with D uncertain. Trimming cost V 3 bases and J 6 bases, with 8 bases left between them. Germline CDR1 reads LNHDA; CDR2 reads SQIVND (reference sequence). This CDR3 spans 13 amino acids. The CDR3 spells CASSILSAGELFF. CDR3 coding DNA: TGTGCCAGTAGTATTTTGTCGGCCGGGGAGCTGTTTTTT.

CDR3 sequence (DNA): TGTGCCAGCAGTGAAGCGCTTCCTGGACAGGCTTATAATTCACCCCTCCACTTT. Translation gives CASSEALPGQAYNSPLHF. This rearrangement joins TRBV2 to TRBJ1-6; 7 positions agree with TRBD1. The ends lost 0 bases at V and 4 bases at J; junction bases unmatched: 9. The CDR3 extends over 18 amino acids. Germline V gives CDR1 SNHLY, CDR2 FYNNEI.

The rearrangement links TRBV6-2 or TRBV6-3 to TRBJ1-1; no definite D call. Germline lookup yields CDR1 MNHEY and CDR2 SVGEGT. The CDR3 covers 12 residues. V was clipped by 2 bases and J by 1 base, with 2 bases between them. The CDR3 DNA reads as TGTGCCAGCAGTTACCGGAACACTGAAGCTTTCTTT. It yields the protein CASSYRNTEAFF.

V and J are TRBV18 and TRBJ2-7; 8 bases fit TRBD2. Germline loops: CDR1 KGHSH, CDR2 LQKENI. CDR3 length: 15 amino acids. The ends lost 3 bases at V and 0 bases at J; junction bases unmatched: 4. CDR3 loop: CASSPAAGGSYEQYF. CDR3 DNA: TGTGCCAGCTCACCGGCTGCGGGAGGCTCCTACGAGCAGTACTTC.

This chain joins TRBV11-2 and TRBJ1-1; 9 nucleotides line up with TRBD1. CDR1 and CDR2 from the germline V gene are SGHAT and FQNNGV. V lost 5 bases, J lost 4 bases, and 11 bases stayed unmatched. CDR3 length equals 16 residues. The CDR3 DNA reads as TGTGCCAGCAGCAACCCCTGGACAGGGGCGCCCACTGAAGCTTTCTTT. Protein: CASSNPWTGAPTEAFF.

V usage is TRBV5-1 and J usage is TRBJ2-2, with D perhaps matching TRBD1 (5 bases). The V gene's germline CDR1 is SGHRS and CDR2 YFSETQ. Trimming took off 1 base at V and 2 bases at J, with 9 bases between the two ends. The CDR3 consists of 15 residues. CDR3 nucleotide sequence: TGCGCCAGCAGCTTGAAACAGGACAACACCGGGGAGCTGTTTTTT. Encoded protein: CASSLKQDNTGELFF.

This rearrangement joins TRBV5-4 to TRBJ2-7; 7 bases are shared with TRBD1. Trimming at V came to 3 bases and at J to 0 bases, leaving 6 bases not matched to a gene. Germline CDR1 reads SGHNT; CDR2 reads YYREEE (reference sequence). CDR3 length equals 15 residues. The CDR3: CASSSDRTYSYEQYF. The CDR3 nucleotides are TGTGCCAGCAGCTCGGACAGGACTTACTCCTACGAGCAGTACTTC.

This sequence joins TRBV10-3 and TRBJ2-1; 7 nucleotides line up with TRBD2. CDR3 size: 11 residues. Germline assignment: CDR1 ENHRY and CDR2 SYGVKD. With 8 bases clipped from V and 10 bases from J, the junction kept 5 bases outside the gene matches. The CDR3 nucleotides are TGTGCCATCTTAAGCGGGATCGAGCAGTTCTTC. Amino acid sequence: CAILSGIEQFF.